This TCR beta chain was identified in a study of shared clonotypes between healthy human individuals. After removal of 5 bases from V and 4 bases from J, the junction contained 8 bases not matched to a gene. The CDR3 is 16 residues long. The germline V gene has CDR1 PRHDT and CDR2 FYEKMQ (reference sequence). Study-wide results and caveats: Several donors had around 5% of their naive CD4 clonotypes in common.

The data were produced by immunoSEQ multiplex PCR, yet TCRdb's version contains in-frame clones alone and is incomplete. The sample includes roughly 2,000,000 clones, about 95% of them seen just once. Naive CD8 isolation took CD45RO-negative cells positively selected for CCR7 and excluded terminally differentiated effector memory CD45RA+ cells. As to this clone: Its antigen is unknown.

This sequence joins TRBV13 and TRBJ2-3, with 11 bases that match TRBD2. Sequenced input: naive CD8+ T cells sorted from blood. The sequence derives from a man between 18 and 35 years old in good health. Here the CDR3 reads CASSQTSGGHADTQYF. The DNA of the CDR3 is TGTGCCAGCAGCCAAACTAGCGGGGGCCATGCAGATACGCAGTATTTT.